These T cell receptor beta chains were read from a single sample in a study of blood T cell repertoires in COVID-19. The method was immunoSEQ multiplex PCR; TCRdb's version includes in-frame clones alone and lacks a portion of them. The sample holds fewer than 250,000 clones, around 82% seen once. Sequencing was performed on peripheral blood. Receptor source: a man in his fifties with active or convalescent COVID-19. Both conserved end residues are part of each CDR3. The D gene is left open where the match is weak. The listing skips clone size in some rows; elsewhere it reads once, few, many or a size class.

d_call,cdr3_length,clone_size,j_call,v_call,cdr3_aa,cdr3_nt
TRBD1,16,-,TRBJ2-1,TRBV25-1,CASSEFGRGPYNEQFF,TGTGCCAGCAGTGAATTCGGCAGGGGGCCCTACAATGAGCAGTTCTTC
-,15,-,TRBJ1-2,TRBV5-4,CASSSRVVTNYGYTF,TGTGCCAGCAGCTCGCGGGTCGTCACTAACTATGGCTACACCTTC
TRBD2,14,-,TRBJ2-3,TRBV7-3,CASSLSGRGDTQYF,TGTGCCAGCAGCCTTAGCGGGAGAGGAGATACGCAGTATTTT
-,13,-,TRBJ2-3,TRBV7-2,CASSLAGGDTQYF,TGTGCCAGCAGCTTAGCAGGGGGAGATACGCAGTATTTT
-,15,-,TRBJ2-7,TRBV5-5,CASSWVADGFYEQYF,TGTGCCAGCAGCTGGGTAGCAGACGGGTTCTACGAGCAGTACTTC
-,15,-,TRBJ1-2,TRBV19,CALLLEGHLNYGYTF,TGTGCTCTCCTTCTCGAAGGACACTTAAACTATGGCTACACCTTC
-,15,-,TRBJ2-2,TRBV9,CASSVAPPETGELFF,TGTGCCAGCAGCGTAGCCCCACCAGAAACCGGGGAGCTGTTTTTT
TRBD1,20,-,TRBJ1-5,TRBV4-3,CASSQDIADRDIHSNQPQHF,TGCGCCAGCAGCCAAGATATTGCGGACAGGGATATTCATAGCAATCAGCCCCAGCATTTT
TRBD2,17,few,TRBJ2-2,TRBV5-1,CASSLSVELAEPGELFF,TGCGCCAGCAGCTTAAGTGTCGAACTAGCGGAGCCGGGGGAGCTGTTTTTT
-,14,-,TRBJ2-7,TRBV5-4,CASSSAGAPYEQYF,TGTGCCAGCAGCAGCGCAGGGGCCCCCTACGAGCAGTACTTC
-,15,-,TRBJ1-6,TRBV4-1,CASSQDPGYRSPLHF,TGCGCCAGCAGCCAAGATCCAGGGTACCGGTCACCCCTCCACTTT
TRBD1,18,-,TRBJ2-1,TRBV5-1,CASSFGLGQGPLYNEQFF,TGCGCCAGCAGCTTTGGTCTGGGACAGGGTCCTTTGTACAATGAGCAGTTCTTC
-,13,-,TRBJ1-2,TRBV2,CASSVSVNYGYTF,TGTGCCAGCAGTGTGTCGGTGAACTATGGCTACACCTTC
TRBD1,14,-,TRBJ1-1,TRBV19,CASSPQGWNTEAFF,TGTGCCAGTAGTCCACAGGGGTGGAACACTGAAGCTTTCTTT
-,15,few,TRBJ2-3,TRBV7-7,CASSSRHGGADTQYF,TGTGCTAGCAGCTCCCGGCACGGGGGTGCAGATACGCAGTATTTT
-,15,-,TRBJ2-1,TRBV5-4,CASSFEGGNYNEQFF,TGTGCCAGCAGCTTCGAGGGGGGGAACTACAATGAGCAGTTCTTC
-,12,-,TRBJ1-1,TRBV28,CASSLYQYEAFF,TGTGCCAGCAGTTTATATCAGTATGAAGCTTTCTTT
-,13,-,TRBJ2-7,TRBV10-3,CAISGGTATSQYF,TGTGCCATCAGTGGCGGGACAGCTACGAGCCAGTACTTC
-,13,-,TRBJ2-3,TRBV6-5,CASSALVTDTQYF,TGTGCCAGCAGCGCACTAGTTACAGATACGCAGTATTTT
-,15,-,TRBJ2-7,TRBV4-1,CASSHRIQGSYEQYF,TGCGCCAGCAGCCACCGAATACAGGGATCCTACGAGCAGTACTTC
-,16,-,TRBJ2-7,TRBV25-1,CASRSTGSSLSYEQYF,TGTGCCAGCAGATCCACAGGCTCCTCCCTAAGTTACGAGCAGTACTTC
TRBD2,14,-,TRBJ2-1,TRBV14,CASSPLANYNEQFF,TGTGCCAGCAGCCCACTAGCGAACTACAATGAGCAGTTCTTC
-,13,-,TRBJ1-2,TRBV6-5,CASSYGQNYGYTF,TGTGCCAGCAGTTACGGGCAAAACTATGGCTACACCTTC
TRBD1,15,-,TRBJ1-3,TRBV7-2,CASSSTGVPGNTIYF,TGTGCCAGCAGCTCTACAGGGGTTCCTGGAAACACCATATATTTT
TRBD1,16,few,TRBJ2-7,TRBV7-2,CASSRNGQGLSGEQYF,TGTGCCAGCAGCCGCAACGGACAGGGGCTCTCTGGGGAGCAGTACTTC
-,17,-,TRBJ1-5,TRBV28,CASSPHRVLGGNQPQHF,TGTGCCAGCAGTCCACACAGGGTCCTTGGAGGCAATCAGCCCCAGCATTTT
-,14,-,TRBJ1-4,TRBV2,CASNRRPTNEKLFF,TGTGCCAGCAACCGCAGGCCCACTAATGAAAAACTGTTTTTT
TRBD1,18,few,TRBJ2-6,TRBV5-1,CASSLVTGENSGANVLTF,TGCGCCAGCAGCTTGGTAACAGGGGAAAACTCTGGGGCCAACGTCCTGACTTTC
TRBD2,14,-,TRBJ2-7,TRBV29-1,CSVDGLAGSYEQYF,TGCAGCGTGGATGGACTAGCGGGTTCCTACGAGCAGTACTTC
TRBD2,18,-,TRBJ2-1,TRBV7-9,CASSHTTTSGSQGNEQFF,TGTGCCAGCAGCCACACAACGACTAGCGGGAGCCAGGGAAATGAGCAGTTCTTC
TRBD2,17,-,TRBJ2-3,TRBV4-1,CASSQVPSGSYTDTQYF,TGCGCCAGCAGCCAAGTGCCTAGCGGGAGTTACACAGATACGCAGTATTTT
-,18,-,TRBJ1-1,TRBV5-4,CASSLAAPGVRENTEAFF,TGTGCCAGCAGCTTGGCCGCCCCGGGGGTCCGGGAAAACACTGAAGCTTTCTTT
TRBD2,18,-,TRBJ2-1,TRBV6-2/TRBV6-3,CASSYAGGAEFVDNEQFF,TGTGCCAGCAGTTACGCCGGGGGGGCCGAGTTCGTAGACAATGAGCAGTTCTTC
TRBD2,17,-,TRBJ2-1,TRBV28,CASSLRASGSSYNEQFF,TGTGCCAGCAGTTTACGCGCTAGCGGAAGCTCCTACAATGAGCAGTTCTTC
TRBD1,15,-,TRBJ2-7,TRBV6-5,CASRADQGAAHEQYF,TGTGCCAGCAGGGCGGACCAGGGGGCGGCCCACGAGCAGTACTTC
TRBD2,15,-,TRBJ2-3,TRBV7-9,CASSFTRTSADTQYF,TGTGCCAGCAGCTTTACCCGGACTAGCGCAGATACGCAGTATTTT
TRBD1,21,-,TRBJ2-6,TRBV27,CASSTGTGGWRIRSGANVLTF,TGTGCCAGCAGTACCGGGACAGGGGGCTGGAGGATACGTTCGGGGGCCAACGTCCTGACTTTC
TRBD2,16,-,TRBJ2-7,TRBV5-1,CASSLIISGRAYEQYF,TGCGCCAGCAGCCTCATCATTAGCGGGAGGGCCTACGAGCAGTACTTC
TRBD1,14,-,TRBJ2-7,TRBV11-2,CASSPRTGSYEQYF,TGTGCCAGCAGCCCCAGGACAGGTTCCTACGAGCAGTACTTC
TRBD2,16,-,TRBJ2-7,TRBV15,CATSRPHASGSYEQYF,TGTGCCACCAGCAGACCCCACGCTAGCGGGAGTTACGAGCAGTACTTC
-,13,-,TRBJ1-2,TRBV28,CASRTGEDYGYTF,TGTGCCAGCAGAACAGGAGAGGACTATGGCTACACCTTC
-,13,few,TRBJ1-1,TRBV7-9,CASSLTLNTEAFF,TGTGCCAGCAGCTTGACTCTGAACACTGAAGCTTTCTTT
TRBD2,14,once,TRBJ2-1,TRBV3-1/TRBV3-2,CASSQPTSVNEQFF,TGTGCCAGCAGCCAGCCAACTAGCGTCAATGAGCAGTTCTTC
TRBD1,15,-,TRBJ1-4,TRBV18,CASSRGSGGNEKLFF,TGTGCCAGCTCCCGTGGTTCAGGGGGCAATGAAAAACTGTTTTTT
-,16,-,TRBJ2-2,TRBV5-6,CASSLIRGADTGELFF,TGTGCCAGCAGCTTGATCAGGGGGGCGGACACCGGGGAGCTGTTTTTT
-,17,-,TRBJ2-1,TRBV7-6,CASSLGRTPSPYNEQFF,TGTGCCAGCAGCTTAGGGAGGACCCCGAGCCCTTACAATGAGCAGTTCTTC
TRBD1,14,-,TRBJ1-5,TRBV2,CASSPRTGNQPQHF,TGTGCCAGCAGTCCGCGGACAGGGAATCAGCCCCAGCATTTT
-,14,-,TRBJ1-4,TRBV2,CASTDYELGEKLFF,TGTGCCAGCACAGACTATGAGTTAGGTGAAAAACTGTTTTTT
-,18,-,TRBJ1-2,TRBV7-2,CASSPRITTAPLPNGYTF,TGTGCCAGCAGCCCACGGATAACGACTGCTCCCCTACCAAATGGCTACACCTTC
-,12,-,TRBJ2-7,TRBV7-2,CASSPGVWEQYF,TGTGCCAGCAGCCCGGGGGTCTGGGAGCAGTACTTC
TRBD1,13,-,TRBJ2-3,TRBV18,CASSPNRGNTQYF,TGTGCCAGCTCACCGAACAGGGGTAATACGCAGTATTTT
TRBD2,13,-,TRBJ2-1,TRBV25-1,CASSERAGGPMFF,TGTGCCAGCAGTGAAAGAGCGGGAGGGCCAATGTTCTTC
TRBD1,14,many,TRBJ1-2,TRBV7-8,CASSPRTGNYGYTF,TGTGCCAGCAGCCCCCGGACAGGAAACTATGGCTACACCTTC
TRBD1,15,-,TRBJ1-3,TRBV7-2,CASSLTGGGGNTIYF,TGTGCCAGCAGCCTGACAGGGGGCGGTGGAAACACCATATATTTT
-,13,-,TRBJ2-1,TRBV7-2,CASALSSYNEQFF,TGTGCCAGCGCCCTGTCGAGCTACAATGAGCAGTTCTTC